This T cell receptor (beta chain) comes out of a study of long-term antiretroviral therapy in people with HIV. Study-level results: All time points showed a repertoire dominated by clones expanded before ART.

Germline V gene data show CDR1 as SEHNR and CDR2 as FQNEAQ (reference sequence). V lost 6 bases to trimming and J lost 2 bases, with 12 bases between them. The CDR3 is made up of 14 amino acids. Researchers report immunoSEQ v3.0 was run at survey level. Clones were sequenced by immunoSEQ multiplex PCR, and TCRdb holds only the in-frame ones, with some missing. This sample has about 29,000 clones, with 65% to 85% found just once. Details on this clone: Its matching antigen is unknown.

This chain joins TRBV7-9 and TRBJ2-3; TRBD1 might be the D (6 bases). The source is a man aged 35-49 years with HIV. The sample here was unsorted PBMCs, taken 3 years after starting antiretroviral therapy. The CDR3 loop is CASRRGGATDTQYF. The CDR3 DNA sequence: TGTGCCAGCAGACGAGGGGGAGCCACAGATACGCAGTATTTT.